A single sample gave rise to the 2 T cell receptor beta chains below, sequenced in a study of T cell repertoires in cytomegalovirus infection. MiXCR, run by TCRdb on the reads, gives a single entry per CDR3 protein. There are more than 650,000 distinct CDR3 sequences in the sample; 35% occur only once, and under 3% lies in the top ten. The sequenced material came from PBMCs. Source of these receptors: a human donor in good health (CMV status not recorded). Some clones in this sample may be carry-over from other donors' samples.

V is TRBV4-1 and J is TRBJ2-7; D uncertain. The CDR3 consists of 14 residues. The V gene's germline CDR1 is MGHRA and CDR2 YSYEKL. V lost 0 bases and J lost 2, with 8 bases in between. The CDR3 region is CASSQEDTTYEQYF. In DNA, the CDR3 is TGCGCCAGCAGCCAAGAAGACACCACCTACGAGCAGTACTTC.

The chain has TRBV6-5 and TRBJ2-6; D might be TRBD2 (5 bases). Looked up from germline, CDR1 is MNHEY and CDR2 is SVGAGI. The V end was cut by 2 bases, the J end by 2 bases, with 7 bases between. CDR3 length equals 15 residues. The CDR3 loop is CASSYEGAGANVLTF. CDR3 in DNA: TGTGCCAGCAGTTACGAGGGTGCTGGGGCCAACGTCCTGACTTTC.